Below, 2 T cell receptor beta chains from the same sample are listed, as sequenced in a study of blood T cell repertoires in COVID-19 (dated by TCRdb to 2018 to 2021). Library preparation used the immunoSEQ multiplex PCR assay. TCRdb holds this immuneACCESS table with in-frame rearrangements only. Some clones are missing; in checked studies, unresolved V genes explain under half, and the rest has no known cause. Present in this sample are 200,000 to 250,000 clones, roughly 80% of which were seen just once. Together, the top ten hold approximately 5.2% of the sample. The sequenced material came from peripheral blood. The source is a woman aged 70-85 years with COVID-19, enrolled during active disease.

In this sample, this clone turned up once. The chain recombines TRBV18 with TRBJ1-2; 7 bases agree with TRBD1. V shed 6 bases and J 2 bases; nucleotides not matched to a gene: 9. The CDR3 length is 15 residues. Germline V gene data show CDR1 as KGHSH and CDR2 as LQKENI. CDR3 in DNA: TGTGCCAGCTCCCCGAGGGGGCAGGAGAACTATGGCTACACCTTC. Amino acid sequence: CASSPRGQENYGYTF.

The rearrangement uses TRBV28 and TRBJ2-1; a weak D match, TRBD2 (5 bases). This CDR3 is 17 amino acids long. CDR1 is MDHEN, CDR2 SYDVKM, per germline. Trimming removed 7 bases from V and 1 base from J, with 20 bases in between. CDR3 sequence (DNA): TGTGCCAGCACGGGTGGTAGCGCGATTCCTTCCTACAATGAGCAGTTCTTC. Translating it yields CASTGGSAIPSYNEQFF.